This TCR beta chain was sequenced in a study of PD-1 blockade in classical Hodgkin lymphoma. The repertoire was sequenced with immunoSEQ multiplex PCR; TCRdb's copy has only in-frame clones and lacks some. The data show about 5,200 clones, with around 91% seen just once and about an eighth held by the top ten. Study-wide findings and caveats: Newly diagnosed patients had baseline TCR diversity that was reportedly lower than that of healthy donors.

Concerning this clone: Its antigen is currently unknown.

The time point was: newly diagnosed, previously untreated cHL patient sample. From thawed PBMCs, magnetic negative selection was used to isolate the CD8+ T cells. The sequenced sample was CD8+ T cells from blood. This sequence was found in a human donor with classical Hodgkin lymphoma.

As DNA, the CDR3 is TGTGCCAGCAGCCGTCGCGGGGGGCTTGTATGGAACAATGAGCAGTTCTTC. Translating it yields CASSRRGGLVWNNEQFF. V gene TRBV7-2 combines with J gene TRBJ2-1; 8 nucleotides match TRBD2. V gave up 5 bases and J gave up 5 bases; unmatched junction bases: 14. The germline gives CDR1 SGHTA, CDR2 FQGNSA. The CDR3 runs 17 residues.